The 32 T cell receptor beta chains below were found in one sample sequenced in a study of T cell responses to AZD1222 COVID-19 vaccine. This table comes from immunoSEQ multiplex PCR, and its TCRdb copy is limited to in-frame clones, with some not included. This table holds 84,000 or so clones, 80% to 90% found once. The specimen comprised peripheral blood, sampled on day 0 of AZD1222 vaccination. The receptors shown here come from an adult in good health.

This rearrangement joins TRBV12-3 or TRBV12-4 to TRBJ2-5; TRBD1 matches at 7 bases. Trimming cost V 5 bases and J 4 bases; bases outside gene matches: 4. The CDR3 has 13 residues. In nucleotides, the CDR3 is TGTGCCAGCAGTCCCCGGACAGGAGAGACCCAGTACTTC. Amino acids: CASSPRTGETQYF.

The chain is built from TRBV6-5 and TRBJ1-4; D remains unclear. Germline V gene sequence: CDR1 MNHEY, CDR2 SVGAGI. This CDR3 is 14 amino acids long. Trimming left V 10 bases short and J 0 bases short, with 12 bases between. The CDR3 sequence: CATQVEATNEKLFF. The CDR3 nucleotides read TGTGCCACCCAGGTGGAAGCAACTAATGAAAAACTGTTTTTT.

Only one count was recorded for this clone. The V gene is TRBV18, the J gene TRBJ2-7, with 9 bases matching TRBD2. Germline CDR1 is KGHSH and CDR2 is LQKENI. The junction had 12 bases not matched to a gene; V was cut back by 3 bases and J by 6 bases. The CDR3 runs 16 residues. CDR3 in amino acids: CASSPNAPGTSFEQYF. The CDR3, as DNA: TGTGCCAGCTCACCGAATGCCCCCGGGACTAGCTTCGAGCAGTACTTC.

The rearrangement joins TRBV29-1 to TRBJ2-1, with 9 bases that match TRBD2. The V gene's germline CDR1 is SQVTM and CDR2 ANQGSEA. The CDR3 totals 16 residues. J was trimmed by 5 bases and V by 4 bases; bases with no gene match: 12. CDR3 sequence: CSVGSRGLAINNEQFF. As DNA, the CDR3 is TGCAGCGTTGGGTCGCGTGGACTAGCGATCAACAATGAGCAGTTCTTC.

This sequence joins TRBV28 and TRBJ1-2; D not resolved. V was trimmed by 8 bases and J by 3 bases, leaving 10 bases between them. This CDR3 region has 12 residues. Germline loops: CDR1 MDHEN, CDR2 SYDVKM. CDR3 coding DNA: TGTGCCAGCCGGCTAAGCGACTATGGCTACACCTTC. As protein: CASRLSDYGYTF.

This chain joins TRBV7-6 and TRBJ2-7, with unresolved D. The CDR3 extends over 14 amino acids. V shed 5 bases and J shed 2 bases, with 13 bases lying between them. Germline CDR1 is SGHVS and CDR2 is FNYEAQ. The CDR3 sequence: CASSPAGPAYEQYF. CDR3 DNA: TGTGCCAGCAGCCCCGCTGGACCGGCCTACGAGCAGTACTTC.

The chain couples TRBV10-3 to TRBJ1-4, with 10 nucleotides matching TRBD1. Unmatched junction bases numbered 12, after V lost 8 bases and J lost 3 bases. Germline CDR1 is ENHRY and CDR2 is SYGVKD. The CDR3 loop spans 17 amino acids. The CDR3 is CAIRPGTGVGANEKLFF. The DNA for the CDR3 is TGTGCCATCCGTCCCGGGACAGGGGTCGGAGCTAATGAAAAACTGTTTTTT.

The genes are TRBV9 and TRBJ2-5; TRBD1 is a possible D gene (5 bases). Trimming stripped 1 base from V and 5 bases from J, with 15 bases between. Germline CDR1 and CDR2: SGDLS and YYNGEE. CDR3 length: 15 residues. The CDR3 nucleotides read TGTGCCAGCAGCGTATATCAGGGTGAATTCGAGACCCAGTACTTC. As protein: CASSVYQGEFETQYF.

This chain uses TRBV19 with TRBJ1-1; TRBD1 might be the D (6 bases). This CDR3 spans 15 amino acids. The V and J ends lost 7 bases and 2 bases respectively, with 17 bases between them. Germline assignment: CDR1 LNHDA and CDR2 SQIVND (reference sequence). The CDR3 loop is CASIPPRGANTEAFF. DNA for the CDR3: TGTGCCAGTATCCCCCCCAGGGGAGCCAACACTGAAGCTTTCTTT.

The genes are TRBV28 and TRBJ1-3; D gene uncertain. V lost 3 bases to trimming and J lost 4 bases, with 16 bases between them. Germline-derived CDR1 and CDR2 are MDHEN and SYDVKM. CDR3 size: 16 residues. In DNA, the CDR3 is TGTGCCAGCAGTTTCCCCTCGAGGTTTGAAGGAAACACCATATATTTT. The encoded protein is CASSFPSRFEGNTIYF.

This rearrangement joins TRBV6-6 to TRBJ1-1; 8 nucleotides match TRBD1. The CDR3 has 14 residues. V dropped 2 bases and J dropped 4; count of bases not matched to a gene: 3. Germline assignment: CDR1 MNHNY and CDR2 SVGAGI (reference sequence). As DNA, the CDR3 is TGTGCCAGCAGTTACCTGACAGGGGCCACTGAAGCTTTCTTT. This codes for CASSYLTGATEAFF.

V gene TRBV18 combines with J gene TRBJ1-1; no firm D call. The CDR3 has 15 amino acids. Germline CDR1 and CDR2: KGHSH and LQKENI. V lost 3 bases and J 2 bases, leaving 13 bases between the germline ends. The CDR3 protein is CASSPSGRGNTEAFF. CDR3 in DNA: TGTGCCAGCTCACCCTCTGGGAGAGGAAACACTGAAGCTTTCTTT.

Notes on this clone: At one end, the junction sequence differs from germline, possibly due to a read error. The rearrangement uses TRBV4-2 and TRBJ1-4, with TRBD1 as a possible D gene (6 bases). The CDR3 covers 16 residues. CDR1 and CDR2 (germline): LGHNA, YNFKEQ. The CDR3 DNA is TGTGTCAGCAGCCGTCACCCGGGGGCGTTAGGGGAAAAACTGTTTTTT. This codes for CVSSRHPGALGEKLFF.

The chain is built from TRBV7-9 and TRBJ1-5; D unclear. Trimming shortened V by 5 bases and J by 2 bases, and 13 bases separated the two germline ends. CDR1 and CDR2 (germline): SEHNR, FQNEAQ (reference sequence). The CDR3 runs to 15 residues. The DNA of the CDR3 is TGTGCCAGCAGCCCCGGGGAATATGGCAATCAGCCCCAGCATTTT. This encodes CASSPGEYGNQPQHF.

The V and J genes are TRBV5-1 and TRBJ2-5, with D possibly being TRBD1 or TRBD2 (6 bases each). Trimming shortened V by 4 bases and J by 5 bases, and 18 bases separated the two germline ends. Germline assignment: CDR1 SGHRS and CDR2 YFSETQ. This CDR3 comprises 15 residues. CDR3: CASSTGAGGAETQYF. CDR3 in DNA: TGCGCCAGCAGCACGGGGGCCGGGGGAGCGGAGACCCAGTACTTC.

The chain employs TRBV2 and TRBJ2-5; 10 nucleotides match TRBD2. The CDR3 contains 16 residues. The junction had 13 bases not matched to a gene; V was cut back by 7 bases and J by 5 bases. Germline loops: CDR1 SNHLY, CDR2 FYNNEI. The CDR3 region has the DNA TGTGCCAGCACGGGGGAGGCTAGCGGGAGAGGGGAGACCCAGTACTTC. Amino acid sequence: CASTGEASGRGETQYF.

The chain recombines TRBV5-1 with TRBJ2-5, with a tentative D call TRBD2 (6 bases). Trimming shortened V by 4 bases and J by 4 bases, and 11 bases separated the two germline ends. CDR1 is SGHRS and CDR2 is YFSETQ in the germline V gene. The CDR3 is 13 amino acids. The CDR3: CASSASVVETQYF. DNA for the CDR3: TGCGCCAGCAGCGCTAGCGTTGTAGAGACCCAGTACTTC.

The chain uses TRBV5-1 and TRBJ2-3, with D possibly TRBD2 on 6 matching bases. This CDR3 has 14 residues. Trimming stripped 4 bases from V and 4 bases from J, with 13 bases between. Looked up from germline, CDR1 is SGHRS and CDR2 is YFSETQ. The CDR3 DNA is TGCGCCAGCAGCCGGGTCGGGGGTCCAGATACGCAGTATTTT. It yields the protein CASSRVGGPDTQYF.

This chain connects TRBV5-1 to TRBJ1-3; 11 nucleotides agree with TRBD1. V was clipped by 2 bases and J by 3 bases; unmatched bases: 4. The CDR3 consists of 16 residues. Per the germline V gene, CDR1 is SGHRS and CDR2 is YFSETQ. CDR3 sequence: CASSLTDRGLGNTIYF. CDR3 coding DNA: TGCGCCAGCAGCTTAACGGACAGGGGGCTTGGAAACACCATATATTTT.

The gene calls are TRBV14 and TRBJ2-2; D might be TRBD1 (6 bases). The CDR3 length is 17 residues. V lost 4 bases and J 0 bases, leaving 15 bases between the germline ends. CDR1 and CDR2 (germline): SGHDN, FVKESK. The CDR3, as DNA: TGTGCCAGCAGCCGCATACAGGGTGAGACGAACACCGGGGAGCTGTTTTTT. Translating it yields CASSRIQGETNTGELFF.

The chain is built from TRBV9 and TRBJ1-2; 7 bases fit TRBD1. V lost 6 bases and J lost 4; bases outside the gene matches: 15. The germline CDR1 and CDR2 sequences are SGDLS and YYNGEE. The CDR3 is made up of 16 amino acids. The CDR3 spells CASTSDVRGQSYGYTF. As DNA, the CDR3 is TGTGCCAGCACCTCAGATGTAAGGGGGCAAAGCTATGGCTACACCTTC.

The chain uses TRBV28 and TRBJ2-1, with D possibly being TRBD1 (5 bases). V was cut by 2 bases and J by 10 bases, with 9 bases left in between. Germline V gene data show CDR1 as MDHEN and CDR2 as SYDVKM. The CDR3 is 12 amino acids. The CDR3 loop reads CASSLAWGEQFF. The CDR3, as DNA: TGTGCCAGCAGTTTAGCATGGGGCGAGCAGTTCTTC.

CDR3 residues: CSVGGRGINNEQFF. CDR3 DNA: TGCAGCGTTGGGGGTCGGGGGATCAACAATGAGCAGTTCTTC. V and J are TRBV29-1 and TRBJ2-1; the D gene is possibly TRBD2 (6 bases). The CDR3 totals 14 residues. The V and J ends lost 4 bases and 5 bases respectively, with 15 bases between them. The germline V gene has CDR1 SQVTM and CDR2 ANQGSEA.

The chain couples TRBV7-9 to TRBJ2-3; TRBD2 matches 9 bases. After removal of 11 bases from V and 4 bases from J, the junction contained 7 bases not matched to a gene. This CDR3 is built from 13 residues. The germline CDR1 and CDR2 sequences are SEHNR and FQNEAQ (reference sequence). The CDR3 protein is CASLWTSADTQYF. The CDR3 DNA reads as TGTGCCTCCCTATGGACTAGCGCAGATACGCAGTATTTT.

This clone was seen only a few times. This chain joins TRBV18 and TRBJ2-3; D is unresolved. There are 12 residues in the CDR3. V shed 1 base and J shed 11 bases, with 10 bases lying between them. Germline V gives CDR1 KGHSH, CDR2 LQKENI. The DNA for the CDR3 is TGTGCCAGCTCACCACACCCCCCGGAGCAGTATTTT. Protein product: CASSPHPPEQYF. The complete variable domain, with remaining parts taken from reference TRBV18 and TRBJ2-3, reads NAGVMQNPRHLVRRRGQEARLRCSPMKGHSHVYWYRQLPEEGLKFMVYLQKENIIDESGMPKERFSAEFPKEGPSILRIQQVVRGDSAAYFCASSPHPPEQYFGPGTRLTVL.

V and J are TRBV6-5 and TRBJ1-1; D is undetermined. The V and J ends lost 5 bases and 1 base respectively, with 11 bases between them. Germline CDR1 reads MNHEY; CDR2 reads SVGAGI. The CDR3 totals 14 residues. This CDR3 reads CASSRVSPNTEAFF. In nucleotides, the CDR3 is TGTGCCAGCAGTCGTGTCAGTCCGAACACTGAAGCTTTCTTT.

The sample holds one count of this clone. The chain carries TRBV25-1 and TRBJ1-3; D not resolved. This CDR3 region has 14 residues. The germline V gene has CDR1 MGHDK and CDR2 SYGVNS. V lost 6 bases and J lost 3, with 12 bases in between. CDR3 amino acids: CASSLTPIGNTIYF. The CDR3 nucleotides read TGTGCCAGCAGCTTAACACCGATTGGAAACACCATATATTTT.

The rearrangement uses TRBV5-1 and TRBJ2-1; 14 bases agree with TRBD2. V lost 2 bases and J lost 7; bases outside the gene matches: 5. Germline V lookup: CDR1 SGHRS, CDR2 YFSETQ. This CDR3 contains 16 residues. This CDR3 is CASSFGTSGSSNEQFF. CDR3 sequence (DNA): TGCGCCAGCAGCTTCGGGACTAGCGGGAGTAGTAATGAGCAGTTCTTC.

The chain carries TRBV12-5 and TRBJ1-5; 8 nucleotides line up with TRBD1. CDR3 length equals 15 residues. V shed 5 bases, J shed 6 bases, and the junction held 9 bases outside the gene matches. The germline V gene has CDR1 LGHNT and CDR2 FRNRAP. CDR3 bases: TGTGCTAGTGGTGACACCAGGGGGCCGACTCAGCCCCAGCATTTT. Translated, it gives CASGDTRGPTQPQHF.

The chain uses TRBV7-2 and TRBJ2-5; 7 positions match TRBD1. Unmatched junction bases numbered 23, after V lost 11 bases and J lost 2 bases. The CDR3 contains 18 residues. In germline, CDR1 is SGHTA, CDR2 FQGNSA. For the CDR3, the DNA is TGTGCCGTGGGCCAGATGTGGGACAGATGGGACAATCAAGAGACCCAGTACTTC. Translation: CAVGQMWDRWDNQETQYF.

The V gene is TRBV3-1 (or the pseudogene TRBV3-2), the J gene TRBJ1-6; 7 bases fit TRBD1. Trimming at V came to 1 base and at J to 6 bases, leaving 3 bases not matched to a gene. Germline V gives CDR1 LGHDT, CDR2 YNNKEL (reference sequence). The CDR3 contains 15 residues. DNA of the CDR3: TGTGCCAGCAGCCAAGGGACAGGCCTTAATTCACCCCTCCACTTT. This translates into CASSQGTGLNSPLHF.

This clone was counted once. The chain uses TRBV5-1 and TRBJ2-3, with TRBD2 matching over 8 bases. Germline trimming cut 4 bases from V and 3 bases from J; bases unmatched to any gene: 7. The length of the CDR3 is 15 residues. Per the germline V gene, CDR1 is SGHRS and CDR2 is YFSETQ. CDR3 loop: CASSEASGWTDTQYF. CDR3 nucleotides: TGCGCCAGCAGCGAAGCTAGCGGGTGGACAGATACGCAGTATTTT.